The 19 T cell receptor beta chains below were found in one sample sequenced in a study of CXCR3-negative and CXCR3-positive naive CD8 T cells. It was by 5' RACE with UMI labels that the TRB cDNA libraries were prepared. Reanalyzing the 5' RACE reads, TCRdb keeps one entry per CDR3 protein, without DNA. Recorded for this sample: around 81,000 distinct CDR3 sequences. Sequences were obtained from naive CXCR3- CD8+ T cells from blood. Subset given: CD45RO-CCR7+CD27+CD95- naive CD8+ T cells lacking CXCR3 (TNR3-). Every receptor here comes from a human donor in good health. Some clones in this sample may be carry-over from other donors' samples.

The J gene is TRBJ2-5, the V gene TRBV29-1; TCRdb's D call, TRBD1, is unchecked because there is no DNA. The CDR3 consists of 15 residues. CDR1 SQVTM and CDR2 ANQGSEA come from the germline V gene. This CDR3 is CSVEGTSTGQETQYF.

CDR3 sequence reads: CASSLWNQETQYF. The chain is built from TRBV12-3 or TRBV12-4 and TRBJ2-5. This CDR3 has 13 residues.

The chain has TRBV15 and TRBJ2-7; lacking DNA, the TRBD1 call made by TCRdb goes unchecked. CDR3 length equals 14 residues. Per germline, CDR1 LNHNV and CDR2 YYDKDF (reference sequence). The chain's CDR3 is CATSRRTGSYEQYF.

V usage is TRBV6-2 or TRBV6-3 and J usage is TRBJ1-6; lacking DNA, the TRBD1 call made by TCRdb goes unchecked. Germline V gene lookup returns CDR1 MNHEY and CDR2 SVGEGT. The length of the CDR3 is 15 residues. The CDR3 spells CASSYSTGDNSPLHF.

This sequence joins TRBV28 and TRBJ1-3. Germline-derived CDR1 and CDR2 are MDHEN and SYDVKM. The CDR3 is 16 amino acids. CDR3 loop: CASSLGGRGIGNTIYF.

The J gene is TRBJ1-2, the V gene TRBV7-9; there is no DNA to check the TCRdb D call of TRBD1. The CDR3 is 15 residues long. From germline, CDR1 is SEHNR and CDR2 FQNEAQ (reference sequence). CDR3 protein: CASSSGQGAPYGYTF.

The genes are TRBV7-6 and TRBJ2-5. The CDR3 is made up of 13 amino acids. Germline V gene lookup returns CDR1 SGHVS and CDR2 FNYEAQ. The chain's CDR3 is CASSSLRQETQYF.

The chain employs TRBV7-8 and TRBJ1-4; TCRdb lists TRBD1, though no DNA is available to test this call. Germline values: CDR1 SGHVS, CDR2 FQNEAQ. The CDR3 loop spans 16 amino acids. CDR3 sequence reads: CASSLTTGDPSEKLFF. The full variable domain, in which reference TRBV7-8 and TRBJ1-4 provide the parts outside the CDR3, is GAGVSQSPRYKVAKRGQDVALRCDPISGHVSLFWYQQALGQGPEFLTYFQNEAQLDKSGLPSDRFFAERPEGSVSTLKIQRTQQEDSAVYLCASSLTTGDPSEKLFFGSGTQLSVL.

The chain recombines TRBV5-5 with TRBJ2-5; TCRdb returns TRBD2, unconfirmable since there is no DNA. The CDR3 contains 14 residues. Germline assignment: CDR1 SGHKS and CDR2 YYEKEE (reference sequence). CDR3 in amino acids: CASSRGDQSETQYF.

V and J are TRBV7-2 and TRBJ2-3. This CDR3 comprises 11 residues. Germline values: CDR1 SGHTA, CDR2 FQGNSA. CDR3 amino acids: CASSLEDTQYF.

The chain employs TRBV10-3 and TRBJ2-2. Germline values: CDR1 ENHRY, CDR2 SYGVKD. The CDR3 runs to 13 residues. CDR3: CAISETATGELFF.

V is TRBV12-3 or TRBV12-4 and J is TRBJ2-7. The CDR3 contains 12 residues. CDR3 sequence: CASSLAFYEQYF.

The chain links TRBV7-9 to TRBJ2-5; TCRdb lists TRBD1, though no DNA is available to test this call. This CDR3 is built from 13 residues. In germline, CDR1 is SEHNR, CDR2 FQNEAQ (reference sequence). The CDR3 sequence: CASTGQAQETQYF.

The chain recombines TRBV7-9 with TRBJ1-2; TCRdb reports TRBD1, a call that lacks DNA to check it against. CDR3 length equals 13 residues. From germline, CDR1 is SEHNR and CDR2 FQNEAQ (reference sequence). The CDR3 region is CASSLEDSRGYTF.

This chain uses TRBV10-3 with TRBJ2-7; TCRdb names TRBD1, which stays unverified in the absence of DNA. The CDR3 runs 14 residues. Germline CDR1 is ENHRY and CDR2 is SYGVKD. The CDR3 is CAISGGPIGYEQYF.

This chain uses TRBV7-9 with TRBJ1-5; there is no DNA to check the TCRdb D call of TRBD1. From germline, CDR1 is SEHNR and CDR2 FQNEAQ (reference sequence). This CDR3 has 14 amino acids. The chain's CDR3 is CASSLGTGVQPQHF.

This rearrangement joins TRBV12-3 or TRBV12-4 to TRBJ1-2; TCRdb outputs TRBD1, but without DNA this stays unchecked. The CDR3 has 16 residues. This chain's CDR3 is CASSFLGGGHEDGYTF.

This chain uses TRBV13 with TRBJ2-1. Germline V lookup: CDR1 PRHDT, CDR2 FYEKMQ (reference sequence). The CDR3 spans 15 residues. CDR3 sequence: CASSLLQTKYNEQFF.

The rearrangement joins TRBV29-1 to TRBJ2-5; TCRdb calls TRBD1, which cannot be checked without DNA. Germline V CDR1 and CDR2: SQVTM, ANQGSEA. This CDR3 comprises 13 residues. CDR3 protein: CSVTGGELPYTNF.